This T cell receptor beta chain originates from a study of response to subunit inactivated influenza vaccine. TCRdb itself ran the RT-PCR reads through MiXCR, one entry per CDR3 protein. The table has roughly 500,000 distinct CDR3 sequences, 20% to 25% seen once; the top ten hold 2.5% to 3.5%. V was trimmed by 2 bases and J by 3 bases, leaving 7 bases between them. The germline gives CDR1 SGHTA, CDR2 FQGTGA. The CDR3 spans 14 residues. The sample also formed part of further work on T cells expressing NK-cell markers. As that report states: 5'RACE template switching with UMIs generated TCR beta cDNA. NKG2C+ dominant clonotype frequencies in a handful of donors were about 1.0-8% of CD8+ T cells. The CD3+CD56-NKG2C+ fraction of a handful of donors was likewise dominated by these clonotypes.

The sample was CD4+ T cells sorted from PBMCs, taken roughly 12 days after vaccination. The chain joins TRBV7-3 to TRBJ2-2, with D possibly being TRBD2 (5 bases). This TCR was recovered from a man in his forties or fifties who received an inactivated influenza vaccine. The CDR3 bases are TGTGCCAGCAGCTTAGATAGCGACACCGGGGAGCTGTTTTTT. This codes for CASSLDSDTGELFF. Filled out from reference TRBV7-3 and TRBJ2-2, the complete variable domain reads GAGVSQTPSNKVTEKGKYVELRCDPISGHTALYWYRQSLGQGPEFLIYFQGTGAADDSGLPNDRFFAVRPEGSVSTLKIQRTERGDSAVYLCASSLDSDTGELFFGEGSRLTVL.